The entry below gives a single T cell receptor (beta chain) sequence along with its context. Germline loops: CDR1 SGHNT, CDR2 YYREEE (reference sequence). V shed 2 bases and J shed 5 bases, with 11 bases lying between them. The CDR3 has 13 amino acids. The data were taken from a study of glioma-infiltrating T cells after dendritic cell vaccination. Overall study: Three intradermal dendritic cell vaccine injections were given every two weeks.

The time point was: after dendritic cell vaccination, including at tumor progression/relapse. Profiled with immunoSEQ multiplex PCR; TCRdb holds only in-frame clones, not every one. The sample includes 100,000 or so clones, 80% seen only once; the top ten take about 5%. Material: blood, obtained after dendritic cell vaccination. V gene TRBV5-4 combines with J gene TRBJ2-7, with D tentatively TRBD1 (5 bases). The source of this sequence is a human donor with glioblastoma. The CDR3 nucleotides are TGTGCCAGCAGCTTTCGGTGGGGCGACGAGCAGTACTTC. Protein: CASSFRWGDEQYF.